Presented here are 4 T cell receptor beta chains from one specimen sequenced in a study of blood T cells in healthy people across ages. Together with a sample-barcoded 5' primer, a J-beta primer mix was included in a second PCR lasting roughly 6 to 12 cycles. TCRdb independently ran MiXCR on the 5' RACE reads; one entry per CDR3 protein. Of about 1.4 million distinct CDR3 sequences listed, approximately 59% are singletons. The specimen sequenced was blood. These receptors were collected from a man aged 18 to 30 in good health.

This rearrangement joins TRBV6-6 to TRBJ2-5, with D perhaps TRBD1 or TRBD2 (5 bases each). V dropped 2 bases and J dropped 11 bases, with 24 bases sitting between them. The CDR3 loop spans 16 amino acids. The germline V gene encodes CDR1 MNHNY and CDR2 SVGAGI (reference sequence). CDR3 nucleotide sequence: TGTGCCAGCAGTTACCTTTCGGCAGGGTCTAGCAATGAGCAGTACTTC. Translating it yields CASSYLSAGSSNEQYF.

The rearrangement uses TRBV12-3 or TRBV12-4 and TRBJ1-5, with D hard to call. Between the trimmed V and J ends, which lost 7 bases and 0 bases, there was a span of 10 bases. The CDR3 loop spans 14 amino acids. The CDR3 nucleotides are TGTGCCAGCACCGTTATGAGTAGCAATCAGCCCCAGCATTTT. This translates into CASTVMSSNQPQHF.

The CDR3 protein is CASSYNRAKGSNEQFF. The CDR3, as DNA: TGTGCCAGCAGCTATAACCGGGCTAAGGGCAGCAATGAGCAGTTCTTC. The chain recombines TRBV7-6 with TRBJ2-1; D not certain. CDR1 and CDR2 (germline): SGHVS, FNYEAQ. This CDR3 is built from 16 residues. The V end lost 4 bases, the J end lost 6 bases, and 19 bases lay between the germline ends. The full variable domain, with the rest looked up from reference TRBV7-6 and TRBJ2-1, is GAGVSQSPRYKVTKRGQDVALRCDPISGHVSLYWYRQALGQGPEFLTYFNYEAQQDKSGLPNDRFSAERPEGSISTLTIQRTEQRDSAMYRCASSYNRAKGSNEQFFGPGTRLTVL.

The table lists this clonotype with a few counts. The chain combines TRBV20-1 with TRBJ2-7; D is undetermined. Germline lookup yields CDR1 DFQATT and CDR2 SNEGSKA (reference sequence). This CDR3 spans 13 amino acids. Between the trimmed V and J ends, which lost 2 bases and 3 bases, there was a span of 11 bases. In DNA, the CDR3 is TGCAGTGCTAGACCCGGGTTAAGCTACGAGCAGTACTTC. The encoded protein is CSARPGLSYEQYF.